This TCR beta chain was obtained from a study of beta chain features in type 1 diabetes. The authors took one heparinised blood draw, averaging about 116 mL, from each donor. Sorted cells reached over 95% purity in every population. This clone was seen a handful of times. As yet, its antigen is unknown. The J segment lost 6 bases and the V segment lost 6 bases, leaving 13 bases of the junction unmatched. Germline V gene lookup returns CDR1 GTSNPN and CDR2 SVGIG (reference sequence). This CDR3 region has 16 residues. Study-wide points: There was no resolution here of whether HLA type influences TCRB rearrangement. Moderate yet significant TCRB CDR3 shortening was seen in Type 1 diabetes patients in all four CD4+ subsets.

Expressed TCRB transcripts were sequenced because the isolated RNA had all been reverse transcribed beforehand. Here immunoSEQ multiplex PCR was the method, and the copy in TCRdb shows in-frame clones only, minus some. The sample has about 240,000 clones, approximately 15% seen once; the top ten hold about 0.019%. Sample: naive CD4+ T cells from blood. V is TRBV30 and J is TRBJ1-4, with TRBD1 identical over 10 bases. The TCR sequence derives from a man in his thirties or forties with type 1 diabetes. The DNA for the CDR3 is TGTGCCTGCGCGGGACAGGGGAATTCAGGCTATGAAAAACTGTTTTTT. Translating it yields CACAGQGNSGYEKLFF.